This T cell receptor beta chain was documented in a study of T cells in Graves' hyperthyroidism and ophthalmopathy. For the study at large: Blood was drawn when the patient was first diagnosed and still untreated.

Every diagnosis used clinical symptoms, serum thyroxine and TRAb, thyroid ultrasound and orbital computed tomography. PBMCs stemmed from about 9.5 ml fresh peripheral blood. The investigators amplified TCR beta CDR3 regions from RNA transcripts. When the TCR CDR3 underwent first-round RT-PCR, the HTBI primer set was used. One entry per CDR3 protein results from TCRdb running MiXCR on the multiplex PCR reads. The sample comprises 450,000 to 600,000 distinct CDR3 sequences, 14% of which are singletons, and approximately 15% rests with the top ten. The V and J ends lost 4 bases and 8 bases, in that order; junction bases with no gene match: 6. CDR1 and CDR2 from the germline V gene are SGHAT and FQNNGV. CDR3 length: 16 amino acids. On this clonotype: Its cognate antigen is unknown.

Broader study findings: Blood also showed most of the thyroid clonotypes that were expanded above 0.001.

What was sequenced was blood. The clonotype was recovered from a woman aged 35 to 49 with Graves' hyperthyroidism. The V and J genes are TRBV11-2 and TRBJ2-1; 15 bases map to TRBD2. Written as DNA, the CDR3 is TGTGCCAGCAGCTCGGGACTAGCGGGAGGAGCCGATGAGCAGTTCTTC. Translation: CASSSGLAGGADEQFF.